This section outlines one TCR beta chain sequence together with its context. The length of the CDR3 is 15 residues. V lost 4 bases, J lost 3 bases, and 13 bases lay in between. Germline values: CDR1 SGHRS, CDR2 YFSETQ. This sample is part of a study of cytomegalovirus exposure and HLA in healthy donors. PCR was performed using 60 Vbeta and 13 Jbeta primers. TCRdb keeps only in-frame clones here, not all; method: immunoSEQ multiplex PCR. The data show approximately 160,000 clones, with 77% seen just once and around 1.6% held by the top ten. The sequence came from a woman in her twenties or thirties in good health and CMV-seronegative. The sample was PBMCs. V gene TRBV5-1 combines with J gene TRBJ1-4, with a tentative D call TRBD1 (5 bases). Here the CDR3 DNA reads TGCGCCAGCAGCGCTTGGGGGGTATCTAATGAAAAACTGTTTTTT. Translation gives CASSAWGVSNEKLFF.